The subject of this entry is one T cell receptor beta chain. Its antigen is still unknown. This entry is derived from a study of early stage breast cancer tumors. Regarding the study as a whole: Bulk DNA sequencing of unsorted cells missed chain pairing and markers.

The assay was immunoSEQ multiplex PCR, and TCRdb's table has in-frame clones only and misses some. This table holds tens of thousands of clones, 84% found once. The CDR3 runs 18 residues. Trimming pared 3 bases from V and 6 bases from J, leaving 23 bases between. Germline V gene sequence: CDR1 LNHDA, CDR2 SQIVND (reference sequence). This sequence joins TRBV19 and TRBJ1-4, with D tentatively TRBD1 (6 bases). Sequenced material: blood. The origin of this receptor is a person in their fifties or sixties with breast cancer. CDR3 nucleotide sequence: TGTGCCAGTAGTATCTTGTCCGGGACAAGGGAACCTTATGAAAAACTGTTTTTT. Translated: CASSILSGTREPYEKLFF.